This is a list of T cell receptor beta chains from one sample in a study of T cell changes during pregnancy in multiple sclerosis. Sequencing used immunoSEQ multiplex PCR; TCRdb keeps in-frame clones, though not all of them. This table has 25,000 to 40,000 clones, 70% to 90% appearing once. Sequenced here: CD8+ T cells from peripheral blood mononuclear cells, sampled in the second trimester of pregnancy. The receptors here all came from a female donor with multiple sclerosis, enrolled in a pregnancy study. Each CDR3 is given with its conserved first and last residue. Fields, in order: CDR3 protein, CDR3 DNA, clone size, V gene, D gene, J gene. The D gene is left open where the match is weak. Only part of the rows carry a size: once, few, many, or a class if the clone is expanded.

CASSPPVAGGPWGEQYF TGTGCCAGCAGCCCCCCGGTAGCGGGAGGGCCCTGGGGCGAGCAGTACTTC . TRBV7-9 TRBD2 TRBJ2-7
CASSLGVGQTSYEQYF TGTGCCAGCAGCTTAGGGGTGGGACAGACCTCCTACGAGCAGTACTTC . TRBV7-9 TRBD1 TRBJ2-7
CATGPGSLAGAGETQYF TGTGCCACCGGGCCGGGGAGTCTAGCGGGAGCAGGAGAGACCCAGTACTTC . TRBV15 TRBD2 TRBJ2-5
CSVAEDGYTF TGCAGCGTCGCAGAGGATGGCTACACCTTC . TRBV29-1 . TRBJ1-2
CAISESQGWGRAEIYEQYF TGTGCCATCAGTGAGTCGCAGGGCTGGGGGAGGGCCGAGATCTACGAGCAGTACTTC . TRBV10-3 TRBD2 TRBJ2-7
CASSVLRTAGGDTDTQYF TGTGCCAGCAGCGTCTTAAGAACAGCGGGAGGTGACACAGATACGCAGTATTTT . TRBV9 TRBD2 TRBJ2-3
CASSGWTGGGETQYF TGTGCCAGCAGTGGCTGGACAGGCGGTGGGGAGACCCAGTACTTC . TRBV2 TRBD1 TRBJ2-5
CASSTPEGSYEQYF TGTGCCAGCAGCACCCCGGAGGGATCTTACGAGCAGTACTTC . TRBV7-9 . TRBJ2-7
CASTTTPNEQYF TGTGCCAGCACCACAACCCCCAACGAGCAGTACTTC . TRBV28 . TRBJ2-7
CASRAWGDYQETQYF TGTGCCAGCAGGGCCTGGGGGGACTACCAAGAGACCCAGTACTTC . TRBV11-2 . TRBJ2-5
CASSIGLGDYGYTF TGTGCCAGTAGTATAGGTCTGGGCGACTATGGCTACACCTTC once TRBV19 . TRBJ1-2
CASSLASGRSGETQYF TGTGCCAGCAGCTTAGCTAGCGGGAGGTCTGGGGAGACCCAGTACTTC . TRBV7-6 TRBD2 TRBJ2-5
CASSGTGGEQYF TGTGCCAGCAGCGGAACAGGGGGAGAGCAGTACTTC . TRBV9 TRBD1 TRBJ2-7
CASSQDRGGAYNEQFF TGCGCCAGCAGCCAAGATCGCGGGGGAGCCTACAATGAGCAGTTCTTC . TRBV4-3 TRBD2 TRBJ2-1
CASSPPGGVGNQPQHF TGTGCCAGCTCACCACCCGGCGGGGTTGGCAATCAGCCCCAGCATTTT once TRBV18 . TRBJ1-5
CASSYSGSGVGMGQFF TGTGCCAGCAGTTACTCTGGTAGCGGGGTTGGGATGGGGCAGTTCTTC once TRBV6-5 TRBD2 TRBJ2-1
CASSPRGSLYTGELFF TGTGCCAGCAGCCCCAGGGGCAGTCTTTACACCGGGGAGCTGTTTTTT few TRBV9 . TRBJ2-2
CASSSQGVEQFF TGCGCCAGCAGCTCACAGGGGGTTGAGCAGTTCTTC . TRBV5-1 TRBD1 TRBJ2-1
CSVQLVAGELFF TGCAGCGTCCAACTTGTTGCCGGGGAGCTGTTTTTT . TRBV29-1 . TRBJ2-2
CASSQGADEQYF TGTGCCAGCAGCCAGGGCGCCGACGAGCAGTACTTC . TRBV27 . TRBJ2-7
CASSWTPSGPLYEQYF TGTGCCAGCAGCTGGACGCCTAGCGGACCTCTTTACGAGCAGTACTTC . TRBV11-2 TRBD2 TRBJ2-7
CASSQALVVDTQYF TGCGCCAGCAGCCAAGCCCTAGTTGTAGATACGCAGTATTTT few TRBV4-1 . TRBJ2-3
CASSLGPLGAQYF TGTGCCAGCAGTTTGGGGCCCCTAGGAGCCCAGTACTTC once TRBV28 . TRBJ2-5
CASSFLGTERSEQYF TGTGCCAGCAGTTTTCTCGGGACAGAGAGAAGCGAGCAGTACTTC . TRBV28 TRBD1 TRBJ2-7
CASGSSSSGRSTGELFF TGTGCTAGTGGTTCCTCCTCTAGCGGGAGGAGCACCGGGGAGCTGTTTTTT . TRBV12-5 TRBD2 TRBJ2-2
CASCGGTYNEQFF TGTGCCAGCTGCGGCGGGACCTACAATGAGCAGTTCTTC . TRBV6-1 . TRBJ2-1
CASQDRGSGNEQFF TGTGCCAGCCAGGACAGGGGGTCCGGGAATGAGCAGTTCTTC . TRBV27 TRBD1 TRBJ2-1
CASSYSSGSGYEQYF TGTGCCAGCAGTTACTCGAGCGGGAGCGGGTACGAGCAGTACTTC . TRBV6-6 TRBD2 TRBJ2-7
CASSQEDSRLAFF TGCGCCAGCAGCCAAGAGGACAGTAGATTGGCTTTCTTT . TRBV4-3 . TRBJ1-1
CSVGTSNSYNEQFF TGCAGCGTGGGCACTAGCAACTCCTACAATGAGCAGTTCTTC . TRBV29-1 . TRBJ2-1
CASSIYSSGSSYEQYF TGTGCCAGTAGTATCTATTCTAGCGGGAGTTCCTACGAGCAGTACTTC . TRBV19 TRBD2 TRBJ2-7
CASSLVGQGYEQYF TGTGCCAGCAGCTTAGTGGGACAGGGATACGAGCAGTACTTC . TRBV7-9 TRBD1 TRBJ2-7
CASSRLADSYEQYF TGTGCCAGCAGCAGATTAGCGGACTCCTACGAGCAGTACTTC once TRBV27 . TRBJ2-7
CSVDPGTDTQYF TGCAGCGTTGACCCCGGCACAGATACGCAGTATTTT . TRBV29-1 . TRBJ2-3
CAWSVLGLAGGDTQYF TGTGCCTGGAGTGTATTGGGACTAGCGGGAGGGGATACGCAGTATTTT . TRBV30 TRBD2 TRBJ2-3
CASSYSGLDTYEQYF TGTGCCAGCAGCTACTCGGGACTGGATACCTACGAGCAGTACTTC . TRBV7-2 . TRBJ2-7
CASSYVGQGGGYTF TGTGCCAGCAGTTACGTTGGACAGGGTGGAGGCTACACCTTC . TRBV6-5 TRBD1 TRBJ1-2
CASSLRGLAGNRGGELFF TGTGCCAGCAGTTTAAGGGGACTAGCGGGAAACAGAGGCGGGGAGCTGTTTTTT . TRBV27 TRBD2 TRBJ2-2
CASSLLQALVDEQYF TGTGCCAGCAGCTTACTACAGGCCCTAGTTGACGAGCAGTACTTC . TRBV7-2 . TRBJ2-7
CASSGGTAMNTEAFF TGTGCCAGCAGCGGGGGGACAGCCATGAACACTGAAGCTTTCTTT few TRBV5-4 TRBD1 TRBJ1-1
CASTVAGEFYEQYF TGTGCCAGCACTGTAGCGGGAGAGTTCTACGAGCAGTACTTC . TRBV28 TRBD2 TRBJ2-7
CASSPLGGLDTQYF TGTGCCAGCAGTCCCTTAGGGGGCTTAGATACGCAGTATTTT . TRBV27 TRBD1 TRBJ2-3
CASSLGGGKRETQYF TGTGCCAGCAGCTTAGGTGGGGGGAAGAGAGAGACCCAGTACTTC . TRBV11-2 . TRBJ2-5
CASEAIMSGNTIYF TGTGCCAGCGAGGCCATTATGTCTGGAAACACCATATATTTT . TRBV7-9 . TRBJ1-3
CASSQDAGNSYNEQFF TGCGCCAGCAGCCAAGACGCGGGAAACTCCTACAATGAGCAGTTCTTC . TRBV4-3 . TRBJ2-1
CASRQGVNGETQYF TGTGCCAGCAGACAGGGGGTGAATGGAGAGACCCAGTACTTC . TRBV11-2 TRBD1 TRBJ2-5
CASSLGRGADNEQFF TGTGCCAGCAGCTTAGGCCGGGGGGCGGACAATGAGCAGTTCTTC . TRBV7-9 . TRBJ2-1
CASSQDLELAAYNEQFF TGCGCCAGCAGCCAAGATCTCGAACTAGCGGCCTACAATGAGCAGTTCTTC . TRBV4-3 TRBD2 TRBJ2-1
CASRGRGEDTQYF TGTGCCAGCAGAGGCAGGGGAGAAGATACGCAGTATTTT . TRBV7-3 . TRBJ2-3
CASSSVAYEQYF TGTGCCAGCTCTAGCGTGGCCTACGAGCAGTACTTC . TRBV6-1 . TRBJ2-7
CASSYSGGSPYEQYF TGTGCCAGCAGTTACTCTGGAGGGAGTCCCTATGAGCAGTACTTC . TRBV6-5 . TRBJ2-7
CASSLVPGERGNEQFF TGTGCCAGCAGCTTGGTTCCAGGGGAAAGAGGCAATGAGCAGTTCTTC . TRBV7-9 . TRBJ2-1
CSVGTTNSYEQYF TGCAGCGTTGGAACGACAAACTCCTACGAGCAGTACTTC . TRBV29-1 . TRBJ2-7
CASSFSGTSGRAAYEQFF TGTGCCAGCAGCTTTTCTGGGACTAGCGGGAGGGCCGCATATGAGCAGTTCTTC . TRBV5-4 TRBD2 TRBJ2-1
CASSDRTPRHGELFF TGTGCCAGCAGCGACCGAACTCCAAGACACGGGGAGCTGTTTTTT medium-sized TRBV21-1 . TRBJ2-2
CASSLELTERDTEAFF TGTGCCAGCAGCTTGGAGCTGACAGAAAGGGACACTGAAGCTTTCTTT . TRBV5-6 . TRBJ1-1
CASERRGSTDTQYF TGTGCCAGCGAACGACGGGGGAGCACAGATACGCAGTATTTT once TRBV2 . TRBJ2-3
CASSLAGETQYF TGCGCCAGCAGCTTGGCCGGGGAGACCCAGTACTTC . TRBV5-1 . TRBJ2-5